The 32 T cell receptor beta chains presented below share a single source sample, sequenced in a study of blood T cell repertoires in COVID-19. Sequencing used immunoSEQ multiplex PCR; TCRdb keeps in-frame clones, though not all of them. The repertoire holds tens of thousands of clones, 60% to 85% seen once, with roughly 8.7% in the top ten. What was sequenced was peripheral blood. The receptors originated from a man in his 70s with active or convalescent COVID-19.

CDR3 nucleotides: TGTGCCAGCAGTGAGCAGGGGCCAGAGACCCAGTACTTC. Protein: CASSEQGPETQYF. The chain combines TRBV2 with TRBJ2-5, with a weak D call TRBD1 (6 bases). The CDR3 has 13 residues. In germline, CDR1 is SNHLY, CDR2 FYNNEI. The germline V and J ends were trimmed by 3 bases and 4 bases, with 9 bases remaining between them.

The chain recombines TRBV28 with TRBJ1-5; D gene unclear. CDR3 length: 11 residues. Germline values: CDR1 MDHEN, CDR2 SYDVKM. The germline V and J ends were trimmed by 6 bases and 4 bases, with 4 bases remaining between them. CDR3 protein: CASSINQPQHF. CDR3 sequence (DNA): TGTGCCAGCAGCATTAATCAGCCCCAGCATTTT.

The chain is built from TRBV29-1 and TRBJ1-1, with D perhaps matching TRBD1 (5 bases). Germline CDR1 reads SQVTM; CDR2 reads ANQGSEA. This CDR3 is 13 amino acids long. V was clipped by 4 bases and J by 2 bases, with 11 bases between them. The CDR3 coding sequence is TGCAGCGTTGGGGAGGGACCAAACACTGAAGCTTTCTTT. Residues: CSVGEGPNTEAFF.

For this clone: Other DNA variants within this sample encode the same CDR3. The rearrangement joins TRBV27 to TRBJ1-6, with 9 bases aligning to TRBD1. The germline gives CDR1 MNHEY, CDR2 SMNVEV (reference sequence). V lost 6 bases to trimming and J lost 7 bases; unmatched junction nucleotides: 7. This CDR3 has 15 amino acids. CDR3 DNA sequence: TGTGCCAGCAGCCGGACAGGGGTTGGGAATTCACCCCTCCACTTT. Amino acid sequence: CASSRTGVGNSPLHF.

The V and J genes are TRBV3-1 (or the pseudogene TRBV3-2) and TRBJ2-2, with D hard to call. Germline CDR1 and CDR2: LGHDT and YNNKEL (reference sequence). The CDR3 loop spans 15 amino acids. V lost 0 bases and J 2 bases, leaving 7 bases between the germline ends. CDR3: CASSQDRSNTGELFF. The CDR3 nucleotides are TGTGCCAGCAGCCAAGACCGGAGTAACACCGGGGAGCTGTTTTTT.

This rearrangement joins TRBV5-5 to TRBJ1-2; D is unclear. The germline gives CDR1 SGHKS, CDR2 YYEKEE (reference sequence). The V end lost 0 bases, the J end lost 3 bases, and 15 bases lay between the germline ends. There are 16 residues in the CDR3. The CDR3 DNA is TGTGCCAGCAGCTTGGCGGGTGCCTCCTCGGACTATGGCTACACCTTC. It encodes CASSLAGASSDYGYTF.

There are a few counts of this clone. The rearrangement links TRBV2 to TRBJ1-2, with 7 bases aligning to TRBD1. The CDR3 covers 16 residues. CDR1 is SNHLY and CDR2 is FYNNEI in the germline V gene. J gave up 3 bases and V 3 bases, and 10 bases lay outside the gene matches. DNA of the CDR3: TGTGCCAGCAGTGACCCCAACAGGGGAGGTTACTATGGCTACACCTTC. It translates to CASSDPNRGGYYGYTF.

This clone was seen once. J is TRBJ2-3 and V is TRBV30; D unclear. CDR3 length: 13 amino acids. Per the germline V gene, CDR1 is GTSNPN and CDR2 is SVGIG (reference sequence). The V gene lost 0 bases and the J gene lost 1 base, with 5 bases spanning the gap. CDR3 residues: CAWSVPGTDTQYF. The CDR3 coding sequence is TGTGCCTGGAGTGTACCGGGCACAGATACGCAGTATTTT.

The rearrangement joins TRBV6-6 to TRBJ1-6; possible D gene TRBD1, 6 bases. Per germline, CDR1 MNHNY and CDR2 SVGAGI (reference sequence). Trimming took 0 bases from V and 7 from J, leaving 13 bases between them. This CDR3 is 16 amino acids long. The CDR3 sequence is CASSYSSRGGNSPLHF. The CDR3 nucleotides are TGTGCCAGCAGTTACTCGAGTAGAGGGGGAAATTCACCCCTCCACTTT.

This chain uses TRBV5-1 with TRBJ2-1, with D maybe TRBD2 (5 bases). V lost 4 bases to trimming and J lost 4 bases, with 24 bases between them. The CDR3 length is 18 residues. The germline V gene has CDR1 SGHRS and CDR2 YFSETQ. CDR3 nucleotides: TGCGCCAGCAGCCTGGACTCTTCCGGGCCGGGGAAGTACAATGAGCAGTTCTTC. Translation gives CASSLDSSGPGKYNEQFF.

This chain uses TRBV11-2 with TRBJ2-3; TRBD1 agrees at 7 bases. V lost 2 bases to trimming and J lost 4 bases; unmatched junction nucleotides: 9. Germline loops: CDR1 SGHAT, CDR2 FQNNGV. The CDR3 is 16 amino acids. CDR3 in amino acids: CASSLNPGGSADTQYF. The CDR3 DNA reads as TGTGCCAGCAGCTTAAACCCAGGGGGTTCAGCAGATACGCAGTATTTT.

The V and J genes are TRBV28 and TRBJ1-6; D may be TRBD1 (6 bases). Trimming pared 5 bases from V and 11 bases from J, leaving 19 bases between. The CDR3 spans 15 residues. Per germline, CDR1 MDHEN and CDR2 SYDVKM. The CDR3 reads CASSGNPGRGTPLHF. Here the CDR3 DNA reads TGTGCCAGCAGTGGAAACCCTGGGAGGGGGACACCCCTCCACTTT.

V and J are TRBV3-1 (or the pseudogene TRBV3-2) and TRBJ1-1; D call uncertain. Germline CDR1 and CDR2: LGHDT and YNNKEL (reference sequence). V was trimmed by 0 bases and J by 9 bases, leaving 14 bases between them. The CDR3 is 14 amino acids. The CDR3 reads CASSQDGGSFQAFF. The CDR3 nucleotides read TGTGCCAGCAGCCAAGACGGAGGGAGTTTTCAAGCTTTCTTT.

This sequence joins TRBV4-1 and TRBJ1-1; 12 bases align to TRBD1. Germline V CDR1 and CDR2: MGHRA, YSYEKL. The V and J ends lost 0 bases and 10 bases, in that order; junction bases with no gene match: 12. The length of the CDR3 is 17 residues. In DNA, the CDR3 is TGCGCCAGCAGCCAAGAACTTAGGGGGACAGGGGGCGCGTTAGCTTTCTTT. Encoded protein: CASSQELRGTGGALAFF.

The chain recombines TRBV7-6 with TRBJ2-7; tentatively, D is TRBD2 (7 bases). Trimming stripped 11 bases from V and 4 bases from J, with 18 bases between. Germline V gene data show CDR1 as SGHVS and CDR2 as FNYEAQ. This CDR3 spans 13 amino acids. This CDR3 reads CAWMRGGCYEQYF. CDR3 in DNA: TGTGCCTGGATGAGGGGGGGGTGTTACGAGCAGTACTTC.

As regards this clone: Other nucleotide sequences from this sample produce the same CDR3. The chain has TRBV5-1 and TRBJ1-6; a weak D match, TRBD1 (5 bases). Trimming removed 2 bases at V and 8 bases at J, with 17 bases between. Germline CDR1 reads SGHRS; CDR2 reads YFSETQ. The CDR3 sequence is 16 residues long. CDR3 in DNA: TGCGCCAGCAGCTTAGACAGCCCGGGTGGTTATTCACCCCTCCACTTT. It is translated as CASSLDSPGGYSPLHF.

This clone came up a few times. The J gene is TRBJ2-1, the V gene TRBV4-2; D possibly corresponds to TRBD2 (6 bases). This CDR3 contains 13 residues. V lost 3 bases to trimming and J lost 8 bases, with 11 bases between them. Germline V gene sequence: CDR1 LGHNA, CDR2 YNFKEQ. CDR3 nucleotide sequence: TGTGCCAGCAGCCATGAAGGACTATATGAGCAGTTCTTC. Protein: CASSHEGLYEQFF.

The table lists this clone with a count of one. DNA of the CDR3: TGTGCCAGCAGCTTGGGGAGTACTAGCAATCAGCCCCAGCATTTT. It is translated as CASSLGSTSNQPQHF. This rearrangement joins TRBV7-9 to TRBJ1-5, with D unclear. Germline CDR1 is SEHNR and CDR2 is FQNEAQ (reference sequence). V lost 3 bases to trimming and J lost 0 bases, with 9 bases between them. The CDR3 has 15 amino acids. The full variable domain, completed using reference TRBV7-9 and TRBJ1-5, is DTGVSQNPRHKITKRGQNVTFRCDPISEHNRLYWYRQTLGQGPEFLTYFQNEAQLEKSRLLSDRFSAERPKGSFSTLEIQRTEQGDSAMYLCASSLGSTSNQPQHFGDGTRLSIL.

This chain joins TRBV9 and TRBJ1-3; D is unclear. Germline V lookup: CDR1 SGDLS, CDR2 YYNGEE. This CDR3 is built from 15 residues. The V end was cut by 4 bases, the J end by 0 bases, with 11 bases between. CDR3 amino acids: CASSSGEISGNTIYF. As DNA, the CDR3 is TGTGCCAGCAGCTCCGGAGAGATCTCTGGAAACACCATATATTTT.

V is TRBV5-1 and J is TRBJ2-7; the match to TRBD1 covers 10 bases. Trimming took 0 bases from V and 6 from J; bases not matched to a gene: 12. Germline loops: CDR1 SGHRS, CDR2 YFSETQ. This CDR3 is 17 amino acids long. The CDR3 bases are TGCGCCAGCAGCTTGGTTGATATTGGGACAGGGGTTCCCGAGCAGTACTTC. It encodes CASSLVDIGTGVPEQYF.

The chain is built from TRBV6-1 and TRBJ1-1; 8 bases are a match to TRBD1. Germline assignment: CDR1 MNHNS and CDR2 SASEGT. After removal of 3 bases from V and 1 base from J, the junction contained 10 bases not matched to a gene. This CDR3 spans 17 amino acids. The CDR3 nucleotides are TGTGCCAGCAGTGACCATCCGAACAGGGGGTGGAACACTGAAGCTTTCTTT. It translates to CASSDHPNRGWNTEAFF.

The chain has TRBV6-4 and TRBJ1-2, with TRBD1 as a possible D gene (6 bases). The CDR3 has 14 residues. V was pared by 6 bases and J by 5 bases, with 16 bases between. Germline CDR1 and CDR2: MRHNA and SNTAGT. The DNA for the CDR3 is TGTGCCAGCAGAGATCGGGACAACTTATATGGCTACACCTTC. This encodes CASRDRDNLYGYTF.

The chain combines TRBV2 with TRBJ1-2; 8 positions agree with TRBD1. V lost 6 bases to trimming and J lost 4 bases; unmatched junction nucleotides: 7. CDR1 and CDR2 (germline): SNHLY, FYNNEI. CDR3 length: 14 amino acids. CDR3 loop: CASRGQGISYGYTF. DNA for the CDR3: TGTGCCAGCAGAGGACAGGGTATCAGCTATGGCTACACCTTC.

The rearrangement uses TRBV3-1 (or the pseudogene TRBV3-2) and TRBJ1-1; D perhaps matches TRBD1 (6 bases). The germline CDR1 and CDR2 sequences are LGHDT and YNNKEL (reference sequence). The CDR3 covers 16 residues. Trimming stripped 5 bases from V and 0 bases from J, with 16 bases between. The CDR3 region is CASSTRQVNMNTEAFF. In DNA, the CDR3 is TGTGCCAGCAGCACCCGACAGGTAAACATGAACACTGAAGCTTTCTTT.

The genes are TRBV19 and TRBJ2-5; 9 bases agree with TRBD2. This CDR3 comprises 18 residues. V trimming: 7 bases; J trimming: 5 bases; junction bases outside the gene matches: 20. The germline CDR1 and CDR2 sequences are LNHDA and SQIVND (reference sequence). The CDR3 region is CASNSIAGVRPARETQYF. CDR3 bases: TGTGCCAGTAATTCCATAGCGGGGGTCCGACCCGCCCGGGAGACCCAGTACTTC.

V is TRBV5-5 and J is TRBJ1-1; D perhaps matches TRBD1 (6 bases). With 9 bases removed from V and 1 base from J, the gap between germline ends came to 25 bases. CDR1 is SGHKS, CDR2 YYEKEE, per germline (reference sequence). The CDR3 totals 17 residues. CDR3 amino acids: CATAHRAWNNGNTEAFF. The DNA of the CDR3 is TGTGCCACCGCCCACAGGGCCTGGAATAATGGGAACACTGAAGCTTTCTTT.

V usage is TRBV9 and J usage is TRBJ2-1, with D possibly matching TRBD2 (5 bases). Trimming took 2 bases from V and 1 from J, leaving 7 bases between them. This CDR3 has 14 residues. Germline CDR1 and CDR2: SGDLS and YYNGEE. The CDR3 spells CASSVTGSYNEQFF. The CDR3 DNA is TGTGCCAGCAGCGTGACGGGGTCCTACAATGAGCAGTTCTTC. Filled out from reference TRBV9 and TRBJ2-1, the complete variable domain reads DSGVTQTPKHLITATGQRVTLRCSPRSGDLSVYWYQQSLDQGLQFLIQYYNGEERAKGNILERFSAQQFPDLHSELNLSSLELGDSALYFCASSVTGSYNEQFFGPGTRLTVL.

This chain uses TRBV3-1 (or the pseudogene TRBV3-2) with TRBJ2-7; 7 positions match TRBD1. With 1 base clipped from V and 1 base from J, the junction kept 1 base outside the gene matches. CDR3 length equals 14 residues. Germline lookup yields CDR1 LGHDT and CDR2 YNNKEL (reference sequence). CDR3 sequence (DNA): TGTGCCAGCAGCCAAGTACAGGGGTCCTACGAGCAGTACTTC. It codes for CASSQVQGSYEQYF.

This clone was seen a handful of times. The genes are TRBV19 and TRBJ1-1; no clear D. Deletions cut 4 bases from V and 6 bases from J, with 12 bases between. Germline CDR1 and CDR2: LNHDA and SQIVND (reference sequence). This CDR3 is 13 amino acids long. The CDR3 DNA reads as TGTGCCAGTAGTAGCGCCGAACTCCCTGAAGCTTTCTTT. This codes for CASSSAELPEAFF.

The rearrangement joins TRBV7-9 to TRBJ1-1; D uncertain. The germline V and J ends were trimmed by 7 bases and 2 bases, with 11 bases remaining between them. This CDR3 is 13 amino acids long. Germline CDR1 SEHNR, CDR2 FQNEAQ (reference sequence). CDR3 sequence reads: CASTPLSNTEAFF. The CDR3 DNA reads TGTGCCAGCACCCCTTTATCCAACACTGAAGCTTTCTTT.

The genes are TRBV2 and TRBJ2-1; 10 nucleotides agree with TRBD2. The J segment lost 5 bases and the V segment lost 7 bases, leaving 8 bases of the junction unmatched. Germline V lookup: CDR1 SNHLY, CDR2 FYNNEI. This CDR3 contains 15 residues. The CDR3 DNA follows: TGTGCCAGCATCCAAAGGACTAGCGGAAACAATGAGCAGTTCTTC. Translation gives CASIQRTSGNNEQFF.

The chain links TRBV6-5 to TRBJ1-2; 7 bases are shared with TRBD1. The CDR3 extends over 13 amino acids. Losses at the gene ends were 6 bases for V and 3 bases for J; bases not matched to a gene: 4. Germline lookup yields CDR1 MNHEY and CDR2 SVGAGI. The CDR3 sequence is CASSGGQHYGYTF. CDR3 nucleotide sequence: TGTGCCAGCAGCGGGGGACAGCACTATGGCTACACCTTC.